This T cell receptor (beta chain) was documented in a study of tumor-infiltrating T cells and Merkel cell polyomavirus (dated by TCRdb to the late 2010s). General notes on the study: The study examined CD8+ T cells specific for the Merkel cell polyomavirus KLL epitope in Merkel cell carcinoma patients. Most whole-tumor samples were obtained as 25-micron curls cut from formalin-fixed, paraffin-embedded tissue blocks. In the whole study, one tumor sample was a frozen nodal tumor digest, and another tumor sample was a flash-frozen core biopsy of a metastasis. TRB sequencing was performed on KLL-tetramer-sorted cells from blood or tumor-infiltrating lymphocytes in roughly 15 samples, as well as on roughly twelve matched whole-tumor samples. Varying disease stages were represented at patient presentation, and patients were followed for a median of roughly 2.8 years (range roughly 1.1 to 6.0 years). Patient treatments varied, were not standardized, and included chemotherapy, radiation and immunotherapies.

The method behind the library was the immunoSEQ multiplex PCR assay. Genomic DNA extraction, TRB sequencing and normalization were carried out by Adaptive Biotechnologies (Seattle, WA). On the authors' methods: Clonality was calculated as one minus the Shannon entropy of productive TRB sequences, normalized by log2 of unique productive sequences. KLL-specific clonotypes in tumors were found by matching TCRbeta CDR3 amino acid sequences to the sequences from the tetramer-sorted sample of each patient. Held by TCRdb, this immuneACCESS table contains in-frame sequences only and omits some clones. Under half of the omission traces to an unresolved V gene where checked; the cause of the rest is unknown. That table is the source of V, J and clone size, and D and trimming were worked out from the DNA. For this sample the table gives about 25,000 clones, of which 70% to 90% were detected only once. Around 2.5% of the sample is in the top ten clones.

There are a few counts of this clone. What this receptor recognizes is not known. No qualities accompany the bases; no much larger clone lies one base away. All patients' tumors stained robustly positive for Merkel cell polyomavirus Large T antigen by immunohistochemistry. The study included approximately 13 Merkel cell carcinoma patients who had robust KLL-tetramer+ populations, above 0.04% of CD8+ T cells, in blood and/or cultured TIL. Every patient was Caucasian, and patient ages ranged from roughly 50 to 85 years, with a median of around 60 years. Lymph node tumors were analyzed for patients with unknown primaries presenting with nodal disease, or where primary tissue was insufficient. CDR1 SEHNR and CDR2 FQNEAQ were looked up in the germline V gene (reference sequence). Inclusive of the bounding cysteine and phenylalanine, the CDR3 is 15 residues long. Left in the record is the CDR3 DNA by itself, 45 bases read in frame from the first base. Trimming takes 5 bases off V and 7 bases off J; junction bases not matched to a gene: 11.

Findings and caveats that apply to the study as a whole: Because the study covered only a single viral epitope, T cells targeting other Merkel cell polyomavirus epitopes were not captured. Significantly improved MCC-specific survival was associated with a higher intratumoral fraction of KLL-specific T cells (roughly 1.9-18% versus about 0-0.15%). More unique KLL-specific clonotypes in tumors (roughly 5-108 vs 0-3) was associated with a significant MCC-specific survival advantage (P = 0.0051). The small sample size of the study (n = 12 patients) is a limitation. KLL-specific TRB repertoires proved diverse and largely private: among over 300 unique sequences, only one clonotype was public, and a couple of patients shared that clonotype.

This clonotype was sampled from a man aged 45-60 years with Merkel cell carcinoma. The sequence links TRBV7-9 to TRBJ2-5, with 9 junctional bases fitting TRBD2. What was sequenced was lymph node tissue. Here the CDR3 is given as CASSRPGTSSGTQYF. The sequence in DNA is TGTGCCAGCAGCCGACCCGGGACTAGCTCAGGGACCCAGTACTTC.